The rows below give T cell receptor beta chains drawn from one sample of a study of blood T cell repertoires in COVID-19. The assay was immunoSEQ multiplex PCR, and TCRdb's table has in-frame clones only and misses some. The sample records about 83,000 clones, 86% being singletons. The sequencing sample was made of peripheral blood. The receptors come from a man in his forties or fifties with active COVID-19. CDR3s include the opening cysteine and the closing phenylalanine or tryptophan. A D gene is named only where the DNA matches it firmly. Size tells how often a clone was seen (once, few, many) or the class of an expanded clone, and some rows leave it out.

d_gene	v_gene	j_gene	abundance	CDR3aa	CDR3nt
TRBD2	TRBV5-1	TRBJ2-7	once	CASSLVGKREAWGQYF	TGCGCCAGCAGCTTGGTCGGTAAGCGGGAGGCCTGGGGGCAGTACTTC
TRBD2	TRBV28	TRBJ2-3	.	CASKPGTIYLDTQYF	TGTGCCAGCAAACCCGGGACTATATACCTTGATACGCAGTATTTT
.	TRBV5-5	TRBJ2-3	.	CASSLGHSTDTQYF	TGTGCCAGCAGCTTGGGGCATAGCACAGATACGCAGTATTTT
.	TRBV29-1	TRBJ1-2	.	CSVEDLGQGGNYGYTF	TGCAGCGTTGAAGATCTTGGGCAGGGTGGTAACTATGGCTACACCTTC
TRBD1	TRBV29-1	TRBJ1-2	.	CSVEDRDRAPYGYTF	TGCAGCGTTGAAGATCGGGACAGGGCCCCCTATGGCTACACCTTC
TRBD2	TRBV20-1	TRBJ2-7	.	CSASFGTSVYEQYF	TGCAGTGCTAGTTTTGGGACTAGCGTCTACGAGCAGTACTTC
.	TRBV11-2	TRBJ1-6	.	CASSLSPGQGGSPLHF	TGTGCCAGCAGCTTATCCCCCGGGCAAGGGGGTTCACCCCTCCACTTT
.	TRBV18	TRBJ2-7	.	CASSLGEYEQYF	TGTGCCAGCTCACTTGGGGAGTACGAGCAGTACTTC
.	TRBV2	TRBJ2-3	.	CASSVRGGVDTQYF	TGTGCCAGCAGTGTAAGAGGGGGAGTAGATACGCAGTATTTT
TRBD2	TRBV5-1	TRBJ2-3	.	CASSFISGREGDTQYF	TGCGCCAGCAGCTTCATTAGCGGGAGGGAGGGAGATACGCAGTATTTT
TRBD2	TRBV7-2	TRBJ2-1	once	CASSLTSGKYNEQFF	TGTGCCAGCAGTTTGACTAGCGGTAAATACAATGAGCAGTTCTTC
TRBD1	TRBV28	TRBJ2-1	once	CASRDRAYNEQFF	TGTGCCAGCAGGGACAGGGCTTACAATGAGCAGTTCTTC
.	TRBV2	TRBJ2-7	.	CASSEASGRYEQYF	TGTGCCAGCAGTGAAGCCTCTGGGCGCTACGAGCAGTACTTC
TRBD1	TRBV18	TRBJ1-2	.	CASSQAGTGGNYGYTF	TGTGCCAGCTCACAGGCCGGGACAGGGGGCAACTATGGCTACACCTTC
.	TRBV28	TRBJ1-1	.	CASSRGGTEAFF	TGTGCCAGCAGTCGGGGGGGTACTGAAGCTTTCTTT
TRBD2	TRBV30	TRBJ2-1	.	CAWSEDSGRAGEQFF	TGTGCCTGGAGTGAGGATAGCGGGAGGGCCGGGGAGCAGTTCTTC
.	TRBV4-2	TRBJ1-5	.	CASSQDAHAGLGQPQHF	TGTGCCAGCAGCCAAGATGCCCACGCAGGGTTGGGTCAGCCCCAGCATTTT
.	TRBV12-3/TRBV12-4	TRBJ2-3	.	CASSSGDTQYF	TGTGCCAGCAGTTCGGGAGATACGCAGTATTTT
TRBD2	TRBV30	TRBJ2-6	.	CAWSMGRAGANVLTF	TGTGCCTGGAGTATGGGGAGGGCTGGGGCCAACGTCCTGACTTTC
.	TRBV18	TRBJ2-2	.	CASSPNQGMGTGELFF	TGTGCCAGCTCACCCAATCAGGGAATGGGCACCGGGGAGCTGTTTTTT
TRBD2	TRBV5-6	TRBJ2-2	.	CASSSVMTSGRSVGELFF	TGTGCCAGCAGCTCGGTCATGACTAGCGGGAGGTCGGTCGGGGAGCTGTTTTTT
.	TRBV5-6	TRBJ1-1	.	CASSTGTANTEAFF	TGTGCCAGCAGCACCGGAACAGCGAACACTGAAGCTTTCTTT
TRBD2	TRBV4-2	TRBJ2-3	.	CASSQDVVGGGNTDTQYF	TGTGCCAGCAGCCAAGATGTTGTAGGCGGGGGGAACACAGATACGCAGTATTTT
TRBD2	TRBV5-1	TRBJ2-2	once	CASSLGNSGVGELFF	TGCGCCAGCAGCTTGGGAAATAGCGGGGTCGGGGAGCTGTTTTTT
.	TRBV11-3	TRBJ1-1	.	CASSATGNTEAFF	TGTGCCAGCAGCGCCACAGGGAACACTGAAGCTTTCTTT
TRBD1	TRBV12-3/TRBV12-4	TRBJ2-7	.	CATGPGGHEQYF	TGTGCCACCGGGCCAGGGGGACACGAGCAGTACTTC
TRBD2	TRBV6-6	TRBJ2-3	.	CASSSRGGRDTQYF	TGTGCCAGCAGTTCTCGGGGAGGGAGAGATACGCAGTATTTT
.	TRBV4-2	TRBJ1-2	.	CASSQTGYYGYTF	TGTGCCAGCAGCCAGACAGGTTACTATGGCTACACCTTC
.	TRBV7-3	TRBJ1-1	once	CASRRSPGTNTEAFF	TGTGCCAGCAGAAGATCTCCAGGGACTAACACTGAAGCTTTCTTT
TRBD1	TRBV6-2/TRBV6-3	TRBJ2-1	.	CASSYPGGGKVNEQFF	TGTGCCAGCAGTTACCCAGGGGGCGGGAAAGTGAATGAGCAGTTCTTC
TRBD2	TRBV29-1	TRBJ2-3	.	CSVEISGSDTQYF	TGCAGCGTTGAGATTAGCGGGAGTGATACGCAGTATTTT
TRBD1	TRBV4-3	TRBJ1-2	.	CASSQDGDREDGYTF	TGCGCCAGCAGCCAAGACGGGGACAGGGAGGATGGCTACACCTTC
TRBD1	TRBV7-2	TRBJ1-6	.	CASSLPRQGVGTLHF	TGTGCCAGCAGCTTACCCAGACAGGGGGTAGGGACTCTCCACTTT
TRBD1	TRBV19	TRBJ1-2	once	CASSTPGQGYGYTF	TGTGCCAGTAGTACTCCGGGACAGGGCTATGGCTACACCTTC
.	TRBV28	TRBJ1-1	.	CASSLSAGRTEAFF	TGTGCCAGCAGTTTATCGGCAGGGCGGACTGAAGCTTTCTTT
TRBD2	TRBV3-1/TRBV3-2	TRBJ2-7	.	CASSQEGLAGDEQYF	TGTGCCAGCAGCCAAGAGGGACTAGCGGGAGACGAGCAGTACTTC